These T cell receptor beta chains were read from a single sample in a study of T cells in Graves' hyperthyroidism and ophthalmopathy. TCRdb analysed the multiplex PCR reads with MiXCR anew, one entry per CDR3 protein. The profile shows a few hundred thousand distinct CDR3 sequences, less than 25% of them singletons. Material: blood. All receptors come from a man aged 18 to 35 with Graves' hyperthyroidism. CDR3s include the opening cysteine and the closing phenylalanine or tryptophan. A D gene is named only where the DNA matches it firmly. Where a row states a size, it is once, few, many or the class of an expanded clone; other rows omit it.

size	J	V	D	DNA	CDR3
many	TRBJ2-2	TRBV15	NA	TGTGCCACCAGCAGAGGGGAGAGCACCGGGGAGCTGTTTTTT	CATSRGESTGELFF
NA	TRBJ1-1	TRBV6-5	NA	TGTGCCAGCAGTTACCTGGGGGGGGGGGACACTGAAGCTTTCTTT	CASSYLGGGDTEAFF
many	TRBJ2-2	TRBV9	NA	TGTGCCAGCAGCGTGGGCCTAGGCCCCGGGGAGCTGTTTTTT	CASSVGLGPGELFF
NA	TRBJ1-3	TRBV30	TRBD1	TGTGCCTGGAGGGACAGGCTGATGAATGGAAACACCATATATTTT	CAWRDRLMNGNTIYF
many	TRBJ2-7	TRBV6-2/TRBV6-3	NA	TGTGCCAGCAGAACAAGGATGACGGAGCAGTACTTC	CASRTRMTEQYF
many	TRBJ1-1	TRBV27	TRBD1	TGTGCCAGCAGTTTAAGGGGGACAGGGGGCGCGGGCACTGAAGCTTTCTTT	CASSLRGTGGAGTEAFF
NA	TRBJ1-1	TRBV6-5	NA	TGTGCCAGCAGTTACCGGACTGAGGGGACGACTGAAGCTTTCTTT	CASSYRTEGTTEAFF
NA	TRBJ2-7	TRBV12-3/TRBV12-4	TRBD1	TGTGCCAGCAGCCAGGGACAGGTCTACTACGAGCAGTACTTC	CASSQGQVYYEQYF
NA	TRBJ2-5	TRBV6-2/TRBV6-3	TRBD2	TGTGCCAGCCAAGCCGGGACGGGGGGGACCCAGTACTTC	CASQAGTGGTQYF
NA	TRBJ1-2	TRBV6-1	NA	TGTGCCAGCGGGGGGACCGACCTTGGCACCTTC	CASGGTDLGTF
many	TRBJ2-5	TRBV6-5	NA	TGTGCCAGCAGTTACTTTCCTTGGGAGACCCAGTACTTC	CASSYFPWETQYF
many	TRBJ1-5	TRBV29-1	NA	TGCAGCGTTGTACCGTCCTCAGGACAGCCCCAGCATTTT	CSVVPSSGQPQHF
many	TRBJ1-5	TRBV28	TRBD1	TGTGCCAGCAAATCCGGGACAGGGGCGCAGCCCCAGCATTTT	CASKSGTGAQPQHF
many	TRBJ1-1	TRBV5-1	NA	TGCGCCACTCTCGGGATTCTGAACACTGAAGCTTTCTTT	CATLGILNTEAFF
many	TRBJ2-2	TRBV27	NA	TGTGCCAGCAGTTCCCTCGGCGCCCTTGTCGGGGAGCTGTTTTTT	CASSSLGALVGELFF
many	TRBJ2-6	TRBV27	NA	TGTGCCAGCAGTTTGCGAGGGCCTGGGGCCAACGTCCTGACTTTC	CASSLRGPGANVLTF
many	TRBJ2-7	TRBV6-5	NA	TGTGCCAGCAGTTCCTCCGGGCACCCCTACGAGCAGTACTTC	CASSSSGHPYEQYF
once	TRBJ1-5	TRBV28	TRBD1	TGTGCCAGCGGGACCGGACAGGGGACCAATCAGCCCCAGCATTTT	CASGTGQGTNQPQHF
NA	TRBJ2-4	TRBV28	TRBD2	TGTGCCAGCAGACCCATATGGCTAGCGGGGGGGGATTGGAAGAAAAACATTCAGTACTTC	CASRPIWLAGGDWKKNIQYF
many	TRBJ1-2	TRBV25-1	NA	TGTGCCAGCAGTGCGCCAGTGTATGGCTACACCTTC	CASSAPVYGYTF
few	TRBJ2-2	TRBV11-3	NA	TGTGCCAGCAGCCCGGCGAGGAACACCGGGGAGCTGTTTTTT	CASSPARNTGELFF
NA	TRBJ1-5	TRBV12-3/TRBV12-4	NA	TGTGCCAGCAGCCCTCGGAGGGACGGCCAGCCCCAGCATTTT	CASSPRRDGQPQHF
few	TRBJ2-4	TRBV18	NA	TGTGCCAGCTCACCACCCCAGGGAGCCAAAAACATTCAGTACTTC	CASSPPQGAKNIQYF
few	TRBJ1-5	TRBV19	NA	TGTGCCAGTAGTATGGTGACAAGCAATCAGCCCCAGCATTTT	CASSMVTSNQPQHF
NA	TRBJ1-2	TRBV5-1	NA	TGCGCCAGCAGCTTGGTGGCCGACTATGGCTACACCTTC	CASSLVADYGYTF
NA	TRBJ2-7	TRBV27	TRBD2	TGTGCCAGCAGCTTAACGGGACTAGCATCCTACGAGCAGTACTTC	CASSLTGLASYEQYF
NA	TRBJ2-5	TRBV3-1	NA	TGTGCCAGCAGCCAAGATGGAAAGGAAAGAGAGACCCAGTACTTC	CASSQDGKERETQYF
many	TRBJ2-7	TRBV2	NA	TGTGCCGTTTCCTCTTCCGGGACATCCTACGAGCAGTACTTC	CAVSSSGTSYEQYF
NA	TRBJ2-7	TRBV19	TRBD1	TGTGCCAGTGGACAGGGTGTCCACGAGCAGTACTTC	CASGQGVHEQYF
NA	TRBJ2-2	TRBV6-2/TRBV6-3	TRBD1	TGTGCCAGCAGTTGGGACAGGACCGGGGAGCTGTTTTTT	CASSWDRTGELFF
NA	TRBJ2-7	TRBV29-1	NA	TGCAGCGTCATGGCAGGAAACTACGAGCAGTACTTC	CSVMAGNYEQYF
few	TRBJ1-3	TRBV24-1	NA	TGTGCCACCAGTGATACAGGTGCCGACTCTGGAAACACCATATATTTT	CATSDTGADSGNTIYF
many	TRBJ2-7	TRBV4-1	TRBD2	TGCGCCAGCAGCCAACAACCAGGACTAGCTGTCTACGAGCAGTACTTC	CASSQQPGLAVYEQYF
many	TRBJ1-2	TRBV12-3/TRBV12-4	TRBD1	TGTGCCAGCAGGGGACAGGGGCGAATTTATGGTTACACCTTC	CASRGQGRIYGYTF
NA	TRBJ2-5	TRBV12-3/TRBV12-4	TRBD1	TGTGCCAGCAGCTACTCAGGGGACAGGGATACCCAGTACTTC	CASSYSGDRDTQYF
NA	TRBJ1-6	TRBV5-1	TRBD1	TGCGCCAGCAGCTTGGGTCAAACAGGGGGCAGTTCACCCCTCCACTTT	CASSLGQTGGSSPLHF
many	TRBJ2-5	TRBV11-3	NA	TGTGCCAGCAGCTTAATTGGGGGCGGCCAAGAGACCCAGTACTTC	CASSLIGGGQETQYF
few	TRBJ2-5	TRBV20-1	NA	TGCAGTGCTAGAGATTCTAGCAGGGAGACCCAGTACTTC	CSARDSSRETQYF
few	TRBJ2-2	TRBV12-3/TRBV12-4	TRBD2	TGTGCCAGCAGGGGAGCGGGAGTAGTTACCGGGGAGCTGTTTTTT	CASRGAGVVTGELFF
NA	TRBJ1-5	TRBV12-3/TRBV12-4	NA	TGTGCCAGCAGTTTGGTCCGGGAGGGGCCCCAGCATTTT	CASSLVREGPQHF
few	TRBJ2-7	TRBV4-1	TRBD1	TGCGCCAGCAGCTCGCCCCGACAGGGCGGCGAGCAGTACTTC	CASSSPRQGGEQYF
few	TRBJ2-2	TRBV7-8	TRBD1	TGTGCCAGCAGCTTGCTCGCCGCGACAGGGGGTTTCACCGGGGAGCTGTTTTTT	CASSLLAATGGFTGELFF
many	TRBJ2-7	TRBV7-8	NA	TGTGCCAGCAGCTGGGGGGGGCCCTTCGAGCAGTACTTC	CASSWGGPFEQYF
many	TRBJ2-2	TRBV6-2/TRBV6-3	NA	TGTGCCAGCAGTTATGGAGGGGACTACACCGGGGAGCTGTTTTTT	CASSYGGDYTGELFF
many	TRBJ1-2	TRBV12-3/TRBV12-4	NA	TGTGCCAGCAGTTACCGGGACACTGCTTACTCTAACTATGGCTACACCTTC	CASSYRDTAYSNYGYTF
many	TRBJ2-5	TRBV6-1	TRBD1	TGTGCCAGCAGTCGGGTCAGGGGGCGCCTGGGGTACCAGTACTTC	CASSRVRGRLGYQYF
many	TRBJ2-5	TRBV29-1	NA	TGCAGCGTTGATCTATGGGGCCAAGAGACCCAGTACTTC	CSVDLWGQETQYF
many	TRBJ2-7	TRBV2	NA	TGTGCCAGCAAAGCTGGCTCACCGAGCTCCTACGAGCAGTACTTC	CASKAGSPSSYEQYF
NA	TRBJ2-5	TRBV5-1	TRBD1	TGCGCCAGCAGCAGAATGGACAGGGGGCTTGAAGAGACCCAGTACTTC	CASSRMDRGLEETQYF
NA	TRBJ1-5	TRBV12-3/TRBV12-4	NA	TGTGCCACCAGTGATTTACTCCGGCCAAATCAGCCCCAGCATTTT	CATSDLLRPNQPQHF
many	TRBJ1-2	TRBV6-1	TRBD1	TGTGCCAGCAGTGAAGCCCGACAGGGCCGCTATGGCTACACCTTC	CASSEARQGRYGYTF
NA	TRBJ2-3	TRBV11-2	NA	TGTGCCAGCAGGACTCCGGGACACGGCACAGATACGCAGTATTTT	CASRTPGHGTDTQYF
NA	TRBJ2-7	TRBV3-1	NA	TGTGCCAGCAGCCAAGTCGATGGGGGCGAGCAGTACTTC	CASSQVDGGEQYF
many	TRBJ1-5	TRBV4-1	TRBD1	TGCGCCAGCAGCCAAGACTCCGGGACAGGGGTGCAGCCCCAGCATTTT	CASSQDSGTGVQPQHF
many	TRBJ1-2	TRBV2	NA	TGTGCCAGCAGTGAAGCGCGGCAGGCGGATGGCTACACCTTC	CASSEARQADGYTF
many	TRBJ2-7	TRBV5-1	NA	TGCGCCAGCAGCTTGTCAGAATACTACGAGCAGTACTTC	CASSLSEYYEQYF